This T cell receptor (beta chain) was found in a study of blood T cell repertoires in COVID-19. Whole-study context: Sample material is recorded as cDNA or gDNA derived from T cells, B-cell-depleted T cells, or PBMCs.

Here immunoSEQ multiplex PCR was the method, and the copy in TCRdb shows in-frame clones only, minus some. The data show approximately 200,000 clones, 80% to 90% seen once. The germline V gene encodes CDR1 SGHTA and CDR2 FQGNSA. There are 16 residues in the CDR3. J was trimmed by 4 bases and V by 0 bases; bases with no gene match: 4. The source of this sequence is a man between 60 and 70 years old with acute or convalescent COVID-19. The V gene is TRBV7-2, the J gene TRBJ2-1; 9 bases are shared with TRBD2. Source material: peripheral blood. This CDR3 reads CASSLASGSGYNEQFF. CDR3 sequence (DNA): TGTGCCAGCAGCTTAGCTAGCGGGAGTGGGTACAATGAGCAGTTCTTC.